The TCR beta chain under discussion was sequenced for a study of T cell changes during pregnancy in multiple sclerosis. Sequencing was performed with immunoSEQ multiplex PCR; in TCRdb, only in-frame clones are kept and a portion is missing. Of around 56,000 clones in the sample, 80% to 90% were seen once. From germline, CDR1 is MNHEY and CDR2 SVGAGI. V lost 9 bases, J lost 2 bases, and 14 bases lay in between. The CDR3 has 13 amino acids. This TCR came from a female donor with multiple sclerosis, enrolled in a pregnancy study. The chain has TRBV6-5 and TRBJ2-7; maybe TRBD1 (5 bases). Sequenced material: CD4+ T cells from peripheral blood mononuclear cells, taken in the third trimester of pregnancy. This CDR3 is CASSDPGTYEQYF. The CDR3 bases are TGTGCCAGTTCCGACCCAGGGACCTACGAGCAGTACTTC.